Listed below are T cell receptor beta chains from one sample, sequenced in a study of OX40 agonist ivuxolimab in advanced cancers. Libraries were prepared by immunoSEQ multiplex PCR; TCRdb keeps only in-frame clonotypes and omits some of them. This sample has around 100,000 clones, with 80% to 95% found just once. Sequenced here: CD4+ or CD8+ T cells sorted from blood, sampled in a trial of the OX40 agonist ivuxolimab. These receptors originate from an adult with an advanced solid tumor such as melanoma, head and neck, liver or kidney cancer. Both conserved end residues are part of each CDR3. A D gene is named only where the DNA matches it firmly. Expanded clones are given a class, and other clones once, few, many or no size at all.

DNA: TGTGCCAGCAGCCAATCGACCACACAAGAGACCCAGTACTTC
CDR3: CASSQSTTQETQYF
V: TRBV4-2
size: once
J: TRBJ2-5
D: -

DNA: TGCAGCACAGGGTGGGGACAGGGAAATTCCGAGCAGTACTTC
CDR3: CSTGWGQGNSEQYF
V: TRBV29-1
size: -
J: TRBJ2-7
D: TRBD1

DNA: TGTGCCAGCAGCCTGACAGGGAGCTCCTACGAGCAGTACTTC
CDR3: CASSLTGSSYEQYF
V: TRBV7-3
size: -
J: TRBJ2-7
D: TRBD1

DNA: TGTGCCAGCAGGGGGGTGGCGCTTTACGAAAAACTGTTTTTT
CDR3: CASRGVALYEKLFF
V: TRBV28
size: -
J: TRBJ1-4
D: -

DNA: TGTGCCAGTAGTCTCGGACGGACGAGTCACACTGAAGCTTTCTTT
CDR3: CASSLGRTSHTEAFF
V: TRBV19
size: -
J: TRBJ1-1
D: -

DNA: TGCGCCAGCAGCCAAAGAACGGGGTCTAGCGGGACCTACAATGAGCAGTTCTTC
CDR3: CASSQRTGSSGTYNEQFF
V: TRBV4-3
size: -
J: TRBJ2-1
D: TRBD2

DNA: TGTGCCAGCAGCTTACCGGGCCCCAATCAGCCCCAGCATTTT
CDR3: CASSLPGPNQPQHF
V: TRBV7-9
size: few
J: TRBJ1-5
D: -

DNA: TGTGCCAGCAGTAAGACTAGCGGGAGGGCAGATACGCAGTATTTT
CDR3: CASSKTSGRADTQYF
V: TRBV2
size: -
J: TRBJ2-3
D: TRBD2

DNA: TGCAGCGCTTGGACAGCCAGATCCTGGAAGTATTTT
CDR3: CSAWTARSWKYF
V: TRBV29-1
size: -
J: TRBJ2-3
D: -

DNA: TGTGCCAGCAGTTACTTGATCGGGGGCGGCTACACCTTC
CDR3: CASSYLIGGGYTF
V: TRBV6-5
size: -
J: TRBJ1-2
D: -

DNA: TGTGCCAGCAGCGGGTCTGCCGGGAGGAGGGAGACCCAGTACTTC
CDR3: CASSGSAGRRETQYF
V: TRBV9
size: -
J: TRBJ2-5
D: TRBD2

DNA: TGCGCCAGCAGCCACTTGGGCGCGGAAACTGGGGCCAACGTCCTGACTTTC
CDR3: CASSHLGAETGANVLTF
V: TRBV5-1
size: few
J: TRBJ2-6
D: -

DNA: TGTGCCAGCAGCTTAAACAGGGGGCGTACCGGGGAGCTGTTTTTT
CDR3: CASSLNRGRTGELFF
V: TRBV7-3
size: -
J: TRBJ2-2
D: TRBD1

DNA: TGTGCCAGCAGTGGGACTAGCGGAGCCACCGGGGAGCTGTTTTTT
CDR3: CASSGTSGATGELFF
V: TRBV2
size: -
J: TRBJ2-2
D: TRBD2

DNA: TGTGCTAGCAGCTTGGGACCGATCGGGGAGCTGTTTTTT
CDR3: CASSLGPIGELFF
V: TRBV7-7
size: once
J: TRBJ2-2
D: -

DNA: TGTGCCAACTCACAAGCGGGAGGGGGTTTCGAGGGGCAGTATTTT
CDR3: CANSQAGGGFEGQYF
V: TRBV7-2
size: -
J: TRBJ2-3
D: TRBD2

DNA: TGTGCCAGCAGCAAAGTTAGGGGAGGCACAGATACGCAGTATTTT
CDR3: CASSKVRGGTDTQYF
V: TRBV21-1
size: -
J: TRBJ2-3
D: -

DNA: TGCAGTGCTAGAGATCAAGTAAAAGCTTTCTTT
CDR3: CSARDQVKAFF
V: TRBV20-1
size: -
J: TRBJ1-1
D: -

DNA: TGTGCCAGCAGCTTAATGGGGTCTTACGAGCAGTACTTC
CDR3: CASSLMGSYEQYF
V: TRBV7-2
size: -
J: TRBJ2-7
D: -

DNA: TGTGCCAGCAGTCCTCTAGCGTTGAGCTCCTACGAGCAGTACTTC
CDR3: CASSPLALSSYEQYF
V: TRBV11-2
size: few
J: TRBJ2-7
D: -

DNA: TGTGCCAGTAGTATATGGACTAGCGGGAGTCGAGAACAGTTCTTC
CDR3: CASSIWTSGSREQFF
V: TRBV19
size: -
J: TRBJ2-1
D: TRBD2

DNA: TGTGCCAGCAGCTTAGCAGGGTCCTACGAGCAGTACTTC
CDR3: CASSLAGSYEQYF
V: TRBV7-9
size: -
J: TRBJ2-7
D: -

DNA: TGTGCCAGCAGCGGGCGCGGGTTTGGGAGAAGCTCCTACAATGAGCAGTTCTTC
CDR3: CASSGRGFGRSSYNEQFF
V: TRBV9
size: -
J: TRBJ2-1
D: -

DNA: TGTGCCAGCAGCCCATTAGGGGAAAAACTGTTTTTT
CDR3: CASSPLGEKLFF
V: TRBV11-2
size: -
J: TRBJ1-4
D: -

DNA: TGTGCCAGCAGTTTAGGCACACAGGACCGCTACGAGCAGTACTTC
CDR3: CASSLGTQDRYEQYF
V: TRBV28
size: -
J: TRBJ2-7
D: -

DNA: TGTGCCAGCAGTTTGGACATCTATGGCTACACCTTC
CDR3: CASSLDIYGYTF
V: TRBV28
size: -
J: TRBJ1-2
D: -

DNA: TGCGCCAGCACCGCGATGACAGGGTTTCATGAAAAACTGTTTTTT
CDR3: CASTAMTGFHEKLFF
V: TRBV4-1
size: once
J: TRBJ1-4
D: TRBD1

DNA: TGTGCCAGCAGACGCGCAGGGGGTATCAACGAGCAGTACTTC
CDR3: CASRRAGGINEQYF
V: TRBV28
size: -
J: TRBJ2-7
D: TRBD1

DNA: TGTGCCAGCTCACCAAACCGGGTAGAACCTGGGTACTTC
CDR3: CASSPNRVEPGYF
V: TRBV18
size: -
J: TRBJ2-5
D: -

DNA: TGTGCCAGCAGCTTAGGACACATGAACACTGAAGCTTTCTTT
CDR3: CASSLGHMNTEAFF
V: TRBV7-9
size: -
J: TRBJ1-1
D: -

DNA: TGTGCCAGCAGTTATCAGCCCACCACCCAGTACTTC
CDR3: CASSYQPTTQYF
V: TRBV28
size: -
J: TRBJ2-5
D: -

DNA: TGCGCCAGCAGCCAAGAGCGGGGCTCTCCGCAGTATTTT
CDR3: CASSQERGSPQYF
V: TRBV4-3
size: -
J: TRBJ2-3
D: -

DNA: TGTGCCAGCAGTTATCCCACCGCTAGCGGGAGGGCCCTGGACACCGGGGAGCTGTTTTTT
CDR3: CASSYPTASGRALDTGELFF
V: TRBV28
size: -
J: TRBJ2-2
D: TRBD2

DNA: TGTGCCAGCAGCCAAGATGCTACGGAGGCCCAGTACTTC
CDR3: CASSQDATEAQYF
V: TRBV4-2
size: -
J: TRBJ2-5
D: -

DNA: TGTGCCAGCAGCCCATTAAGACACACAGATACGCAGTATTTT
CDR3: CASSPLRHTDTQYF
V: TRBV6-6
size: -
J: TRBJ2-3
D: -

DNA: TGTGCCAGCAGTTATCGGAGCGGGAGTGGTTACGAGCAGTACTTC
CDR3: CASSYRSGSGYEQYF
V: TRBV6-5
size: -
J: TRBJ2-7
D: TRBD2

DNA: TGTGCCAGTAGTACGGGTCCCGGGCAAGAGACCCAGTACTTC
CDR3: CASSTGPGQETQYF
V: TRBV19
size: -
J: TRBJ2-5
D: -

DNA: TGTGCCAGCAGTTTATGGGGGACTAGCTTGTCCGTTGTCTACAATGAGCAGTTCTTC
CDR3: CASSLWGTSLSVVYNEQFF
V: TRBV27
size: -
J: TRBJ2-1
D: TRBD2

DNA: TGTGCCGTTGCCCGTGGGTGGGCGGGCGCTGTTGGTTCGCTAGAGACCCAGTACTTC
CDR3: CAVARGWAGAVGSLETQYF
V: TRBV10-3
size: once
J: TRBJ2-5
D: -

DNA: TGCGCCAGCAGCCATCAGATCGGTAGTGACTACGAGCAGTACTTC
CDR3: CASSHQIGSDYEQYF
V: TRBV4-1
size: -
J: TRBJ2-7
D: -

DNA: TGTGCCAGCAGCTTTGCAGTCTATGGCTACACCTTC
CDR3: CASSFAVYGYTF
V: TRBV11-2
size: -
J: TRBJ1-2
D: -

DNA: TGCGCCAGCAGCCAAGAACCTTGGCAGGGGAAGTACTTC
CDR3: CASSQEPWQGKYF
V: TRBV4-3
size: once
J: TRBJ2-7
D: -

DNA: TGTGCCAGCAGCTTATCGGCGGGGGGTTTGGACTCTGGAAACACCATATATTTT
CDR3: CASSLSAGGLDSGNTIYF
V: TRBV7-2
size: -
J: TRBJ1-3
D: -

DNA: TGTGCCAGCATACCTATCGGGGCCGCCTGGCGGACCGGCACCTACAATGAGCAGTTCTTC
CDR3: CASIPIGAAWRTGTYNEQFF
V: TRBV27
size: -
J: TRBJ2-1
D: -

DNA: TGCGCCAGCAGCCAAGGACAGGGGTACCAAGAGACCCAGTACTTC
CDR3: CASSQGQGYQETQYF
V: TRBV4-3
size: -
J: TRBJ2-5
D: TRBD1

DNA: TGTGCCAGTAGTATAGATAGGGGCGGGATGAACACCGGGGAGCTGTTTTTT
CDR3: CASSIDRGGMNTGELFF
V: TRBV19
size: -
J: TRBJ2-2
D: -

DNA: TGTGCCAGCAGTTCCGACCCTTTGGGCTACGAGCAGTACTTC
CDR3: CASSSDPLGYEQYF
V: TRBV27
size: -
J: TRBJ2-7
D: -

DNA: TGTGCCAGCTCAACCACGGGGAACACTGAAGCTTTCTTT
CDR3: CASSTTGNTEAFF
V: TRBV18
size: -
J: TRBJ1-1
D: -

DNA: TGTGCCAGCAGCTTACAGGGGGCTTTTGAAAAACTGTTTTTT
CDR3: CASSLQGAFEKLFF
V: TRBV7-2
size: -
J: TRBJ1-4
D: TRBD1

DNA: TGTGCCAGCAGTTACCCCGGAACGAACGAGCAGTACTTC
CDR3: CASSYPGTNEQYF
V: TRBV6-5
size: -
J: TRBJ2-7
D: -

DNA: TGTGCCAGCAGCAGGGCGGGGACAGGGAGGAGCAATCAGCCCCAGCATTTT
CDR3: CASSRAGTGRSNQPQHF
V: TRBV27
size: -
J: TRBJ1-5
D: TRBD1